One sample yielded the 10 T cell receptor beta chains listed below, sequenced in a study of T-cell reconstitution after alpha-beta-depleted transplantation in children. It was with unique molecular identifiers that the TCRbeta library was prepared. TCRdb re-called the PCR reads with MiXCR, one entry per CDR3 protein. The repertoire holds tens of thousands of distinct CDR3 sequences, with over 15% as singletons. Sequenced here: PBMCs, mostly from graft donor cells, sampled 60 days after TCRalphabeta/CD19-depleted stem cell transplant. Receptors originate from a male patient between 2 and 10 years old who had a stem cell transplant for acute lymphoblastic leukemia, so the T cells may come from the graft donor.

This clonotype has more than one count but fewer than ten. The chain joins TRBV6-5 to TRBJ1-1; 8 bases agree with TRBD1. CDR3 size: 14 residues. The germline gives CDR1 MNHEY, CDR2 SVGAGI. V dropped 5 bases and J dropped 7; count of bases not matched to a gene: 9. The CDR3 sequence: CASSTPGQDLEAFF. CDR3 DNA sequence: TGTGCCAGCAGTACTCCGGGACAGGACCTTGAAGCTTTCTTT.

This clonotype was detected ten times or more. The V gene is TRBV5-1, the J gene TRBJ2-1; D possibly corresponds to TRBD2 (7 bases). The germline gives CDR1 SGHRS, CDR2 YFSETQ. V lost 0 bases, J lost 4 bases, and 11 bases lay in between. The CDR3 has 15 residues. The CDR3 region is CASSLAEGGYNEQFF. CDR3 bases: TGCGCCAGCAGCTTGGCTGAGGGGGGGTACAATGAGCAGTTCTTC.

This clonotype was picked up a small number of times. This CDR3 reads CASSYFQKDPYSNQPQHF. DNA for the CDR3: TGTGCCAGCAGTTATTTCCAGAAGGACCCATATAGCAATCAGCCCCAGCATTTT. The chain uses TRBV6-2 or TRBV6-3 and TRBJ1-5; the D is unclear. The V gene lost 3 bases and the J gene lost 0 bases, with 18 bases spanning the gap. CDR3 length: 18 residues. CDR1 and CDR2 from the germline V gene are MNHEY and SVGEGT.

The V call is TRBV5-1, the J call TRBJ2-3; 7 positions agree with TRBD1. The CDR3 is made up of 14 amino acids. CDR1 SGHRS and CDR2 YFSETQ come from the germline V gene. J lost 3 bases, V lost 6 bases, and 7 bases had no gene match. In DNA form, the CDR3 reads TGCGCCAGCACAACAGGGGTACGGACAGATACGCAGTATTTT. This encodes CASTTGVRTDTQYF.

This clonotype was observed at least ten times. The rearrangement uses TRBV5-1 and TRBJ2-2; 9 bases match TRBD1. Germline values: CDR1 SGHRS, CDR2 YFSETQ. V lost 4 bases to trimming and J lost 1 base; unmatched junction nucleotides: 2. The CDR3 has 15 amino acids. The CDR3 DNA sequence: TGCGCCAGCAGCCGGGGACAGGGGAACACCGGGGAGCTGTTTTTT. This encodes CASSRGQGNTGELFF.

The chain uses TRBV19 and TRBJ1-1; D is perhaps TRBD1 (6 bases). V lost 3 bases and J lost 7, with 15 bases in between. CDR3 length: 14 amino acids. The germline gives CDR1 LNHDA, CDR2 SQIVND (reference sequence). CDR3 protein: CASSIRTEGGEAFF. The CDR3 DNA reads as TGTGCCAGTAGTATTCGAACTGAAGGGGGTGAAGCTTTCTTT.

This clonotype was seen more than once but under ten times. The chain couples TRBV14 to TRBJ1-5; 7 bases agree with TRBD1. The length of the CDR3 is 15 residues. V was clipped by 1 base and J by 7 bases; unmatched bases: 7. Germline CDR1 and CDR2: SGHDN and FVKESK. Written as DNA, the CDR3 is TGTGCCAGCAGCCAAGGACAGGGCCAGGGACAGCCCCAGCATTTT. Translation gives CASSQGQGQGQPQHF.

There are a few counts of this clonotype. CDR3 loop: CSARDWGTNEQFF. DNA for the CDR3: TGCAGTGCTAGAGATTGGGGAACCAATGAGCAGTTCTTC. The chain carries TRBV20-1 and TRBJ2-1; D is ambiguous. The V and J ends lost 0 bases and 6 bases respectively, with 9 bases between them. CDR1 and CDR2 (germline): DFQATT, SNEGSKA (reference sequence). The CDR3 sequence is 13 residues long.

This clonotype turned up a few times. The V and J genes are TRBV20-1 and TRBJ2-1; no firm D call. This CDR3 has 14 amino acids. Deletions cut 6 bases from V and 4 bases from J, with 16 bases between. Per germline, CDR1 DFQATT and CDR2 SNEGSKA (reference sequence). CDR3 protein: CSAGGPLWYNEQFF. CDR3 coding DNA: TGCAGTGCCGGCGGCCCGCTTTGGTACAATGAGCAGTTCTTC.

This clonotype was counted a few times. The chain uses TRBV3-1 and TRBJ2-7, with 8 bases fitting TRBD1. CDR1 LGHDT and CDR2 YNNKEL come from the germline V gene (reference sequence). This CDR3 is 13 amino acids long. With V trimmed by 0 bases and J by 9 bases, 4 bases remained unmatched. The CDR3 sequence is CASSQDQGALQYF. The DNA of the CDR3 is TGTGCCAGCAGCCAAGATCAGGGGGCGTTGCAGTACTTC.